This note documents a single T cell receptor (beta chain) sequence. Its antigen is unidentified. The data originate from a study of blood T cells in healthy people across ages. Study results and limitations: Roughly linear age-related decline in beta diversity appeared, significant by age 40. When set beside aged donors, long-lived donors presented more naive CD4+ cells and higher diversity.

Healthy individuals of Caucasian origin from Russia, aged about 6 to 95, served as donors. The second PCR ran about 6 to 12 cycles with a sample-barcoded 5' primer and J-beta primers. Each cDNA molecule received a tag from a template-switch adaptor that had 12 random nucleotides. TCRdb analysed the 5' RACE reads with MiXCR anew, one entry per CDR3 protein. The sample contains over 300,000 distinct CDR3 sequences, 45% to 60% of which appear only once. The sequence came from a man between 60 and 75 years old in good health. Sequencing was done on a sample of blood.

CDR3 amino acids: CASSPTGSYPQETQYF. In DNA form, the CDR3 reads TGTGCCAGCAGCCCGACGGGTAGTTACCCTCAGGAGACCCAGTACTTC. The chain carries TRBV6-6 and TRBJ2-5; D is ambiguous. The CDR3 length is 16 residues. The ends were cut back, 6 bases at V and 5 bases at J, with 22 bases in the middle. Germline V gene lookup returns CDR1 MNHNY and CDR2 SVGAGI (reference sequence).